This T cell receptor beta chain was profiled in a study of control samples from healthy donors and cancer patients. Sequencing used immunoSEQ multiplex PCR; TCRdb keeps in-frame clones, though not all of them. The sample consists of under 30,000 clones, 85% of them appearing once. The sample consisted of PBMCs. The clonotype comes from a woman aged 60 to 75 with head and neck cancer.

This CDR3 reads CASSSTGARQDTQYF. CDR3 DNA sequence: TGCGCCAGCAGCTCGACAGGGGCAAGACAGGATACGCAGTATTTT. The gene calls are TRBV5-1 and TRBJ2-3, with TRBD1 identical over 8 bases. Losses at the gene ends were 3 bases for V and 6 bases for J; bases not matched to a gene: 9. CDR1 and CDR2 (germline): SGHRS, YFSETQ. The CDR3 covers 15 residues.